The present T cell receptor beta chain was sequenced within a study of cytomegalovirus exposure and HLA in healthy donors. TCRdb keeps only in-frame clones here, not all; method: immunoSEQ multiplex PCR. The data hold nearly 200,000 clones, with 70% to 85% observed a single time. Trimming removed 0 bases from V and 2 bases from J; junction bases left unmatched: 4. CDR1 and CDR2 from the germline V gene are SGHRS and YFSETQ. There are 16 residues in the CDR3. The gene calls are TRBV5-1 and TRBJ2-3; 9 bases are shared with TRBD2. This TCR was recovered from a woman aged 25 to 39 in good health and CMV-seropositive. The sequenced sample consisted of PBMCs. The CDR3 DNA reads as TGCGCCAGCAGCTTGGAGGGCGGGAGGGCCACAGATACGCAGTATTTT. Translation gives CASSLEGGRATDTQYF.